This is a list of T cell receptor delta chains from one sample in a study of Vδ1+ human thymocytes. With CATT, TCRdb re-called clones from the multiplex PCR reads. The sample records about 50,000 delta-chain clones, around 16% being singletons. Sequenced: Vdelta1+ gamma-delta thymocytes from the thymus. Receptors were obtained from a girl under three years old who had congenital heart surgery. Both conserved end residues are part of each CDR3. Each record gives: clone size, D gene, V gene, J gene, CDR3 DNA, CDR3 protein. The D gene is left open where the match is weak. Clone size, where shown, is once, few, many, or a class for clones that have expanded.

-	TRDD3	TRDV1	TRDJ1	TGTGCTCTTGGGGAAATCTCAGGAGGGATACGAGAATCCGATAAACTCATCTTT	CALGEISGGIRESDKLIF
-	-	TRDV3	TRDJ1	TGTGCCTTTAAATCACTCGGGTACACCGATAAACTCATCTTT	CAFKSLGYTDKLIF
few	-	TRDV3	TRDJ1	TGTGCCTTCATTGGCTCCGGTGTGTACACCGATAAACTCATCTTT	CAFIGSGVYTDKLIF
-	-	TRDV1	TRDJ1	TGTGCTCTTGGGGAACCTTCCTTTCCCCTAAGGGTCGGGGAGTTAAATCGGTACACCGATAAACTCATCTTT	CALGEPSFPLRVGELNRYTDKLIF
few	TRDD3	TRDV1	TRDJ1	TGTGCTCTTGGGGAACTAATCGGAACTGGGGGATTTACCCCGGGACTCATCTTT	CALGELIGTGGFTPGLIF
few	TRDD3	TRDV1	TRDJ1	TGTGCTCTTGGGGAATCTAATTCCCAGTACTGGGGAAAGGGGACGTACACCGATAAACTCATCTTT	CALGESNSQYWGKGTYTDKLIF
few	-	TRDV1	TRDJ1	TGTGCTCTTGGGGGACCCTGCCGGGGGACCTACACCGATAAACTCATCTTT	CALGGPCRGTYTDKLIF
few	-	TRDV1	TRDJ1	TGTGCTCTTGGGGTCCTCCTACGTGGTGGGGGGCGGATACTCGCCGATAAACTCATCTTT	CALGVLLRGGGRILADKLIF
-	TRDD3	TRDV1	TRDJ1	TGTGCTCTTGGGGAGATCACTTTCTACTGGGGGATACCACGGGAATCCGATAAACTCATCTTT	CALGEITFYWGIPRESDKLIF
few	TRDD3	TRDV1	TRDJ1	TGTGCTCTTGGGGAACCCTCTCACTTTCTTTCCTACTCTGGGGGATACGAGGAGGATAAACTCATCTTT	CALGEPSHFLSYSGGYEEDKLIF
-	-	TRDV1	TRDJ1	TGTGCTCTTGGACCTCTTCCTATTCCGTACTGGGAGTACACCGATAAACTCATCTTT	CALGPLPIPYWEYTDKLIF
-	-	TRDV1	TRDJ1	TGTGCTCTTGGGGAAACAACGTCTAGCCAAGAGGAATACACCGATAAACTCATCTTT	CALGETTSSQEEYTDKLIF